This T cell receptor (beta chain) was sequenced during a study of early T cells in non-severe SARS-CoV-2 infection. Notes on the study in general: A preference for anti-spike CD8 responses marked VDJdb matching, which missed private and CD4 specificities.

The germline gives CDR1 DFQATT, CDR2 SNEGSKA (reference sequence). The V gene lost 3 bases and the J gene lost 5 bases, with 20 bases spanning the gap. This CDR3 comprises 15 residues. Attachment of unique molecular identifiers was made to individual cDNA molecules. TCRdb reprocessed the 5' RACE reads via MiXCR and lists one record per CDR3 protein. The sample yields around 50,000 distinct CDR3 sequences, 12% seen once. A word on this clonotype: The antigen is not known.

Sequenced input: whole blood. This receptor was obtained from an adult who was a healthcare worker with PCR-confirmed SARS-CoV-2 infection or an uninfected control (not recorded which). This chain joins TRBV20-1 and TRBJ2-7, with D perhaps TRBD1 (6 bases). This CDR3 is CSASNPDRRSHEQYF. The CDR3 DNA follows: TGCAGTGCTAGTAACCCTGACAGGAGGTCCCACGAGCAGTACTTC.